This T cell receptor beta chain was sequenced for a study of read filtering for tumor transcriptome and immune sequencing. This clonotype was counted at least ten times. From roughly 390 ng of RNA, a library with molecular barcoded alpha/delta and beta/gamma adaptors was made. TCRdb reprocessed the reads with MiXCR, giving one entry per CDR3 protein. Here the sample spans tens of thousands of distinct CDR3 sequences, about 20% being singletons. Germline CDR1 is MDHEN and CDR2 is SYDVKM. The CDR3 is 14 amino acids. Deletions cut 5 bases from V and 3 bases from J, with 14 bases between. The V call is TRBV28, the J call TRBJ2-7, with a weak D call TRBD2 (5 bases). Sequencing input: a population of CD138-negative cells sorted from bone marrow. This clonotype originated in a donor at least 40 years old with multiple myeloma. This CDR3 is CASSPRGRDYEQYF. The DNA for the CDR3 is TGTGCCAGCAGTCCCAGAGGACGGGACTACGAGCAGTACTTC.